These 17 T cell receptor beta chains originate from one sample sequenced in a study of Graves' ophthalmopathy and Graves' hyperthyroidism. TCR beta CDR3 regions were amplified from RNA transcripts. The library came from an HTBI-primed first-round RT-PCR and a second-round multiplex PCR. A single record per CDR3 protein comes from TCRdb applying MiXCR to the multiplex PCR reads. The sample lists roughly 700,000 distinct CDR3 sequences; around 40% were seen once. The sequencing input was peripheral blood. Every receptor here comes from an adult man with Graves' ophthalmopathy.

This clonotype was observed at least ten times. The rearrangement joins TRBV10-3 to TRBJ1-3; D unresolved. CDR3 length: 13 residues. The ends were cut back, 4 bases at V and 0 bases at J, with 4 bases in the middle. Germline V CDR1 and CDR2: ENHRY, SYGVKD. The CDR3 region has the DNA TGTGCCATCAGTGGGGACTCTGGAAACACCATATATTTT. This gives the protein CAISGDSGNTIYF.

CDR3: CATREGGKITEAFF. CDR3 sequence (DNA): TGTGCCACCAGGGAGGGGGGGAAGATCACTGAAGCTTTCTTT. V is TRBV15 and J is TRBJ1-1; tentative D call: TRBD1 (6 bases). V lost 6 bases to trimming and J lost 4 bases, with 15 bases between them. This CDR3 is 14 amino acids long. Germline V gives CDR1 LNHNV, CDR2 YYDKDF (reference sequence).

Ten or more counts support this clonotype. The rearrangement links TRBV10-3 to TRBJ1-1; a possible D gene is TRBD1 (5 bases). V was shortened by 10 bases and J by 4 bases, with 10 bases between the two germline ends. The CDR3 is 11 residues long. Germline values: CDR1 ENHRY, CDR2 SYGVKD. The CDR3 bases are TGTGCCAGCGCGGGGCCCACTGAAGCTTTCTTT. Translated: CASAGPTEAFF.

The V gene is TRBV9, the J gene TRBJ1-1; D is unresolved. Per germline, CDR1 SGDLS and CDR2 YYNGEE. Trimming stripped 6 bases from V and 0 bases from J, with 12 bases between. The CDR3 loop spans 14 amino acids. The CDR3 sequence is CASNVGGLNTEAFF. CDR3 coding DNA: TGTGCCAGCAACGTGGGCGGACTGAACACTGAAGCTTTCTTT. Variable domain in full (rest from reference TRBV9 and TRBJ1-1): DSGVTQTPKHLITATGQRVTLRCSPRSGDLSVYWYQQSLDQGLQFLIQYYNGEERAKGNILERFSAQQFPDLHSELNLSSLELGDSALYFCASNVGGLNTEAFFGQGTRLTVV.

This clonotype has a single count. The V call is TRBV9, the J call TRBJ1-2, with unresolved D. This CDR3 spans 12 amino acids. Germline V lookup: CDR1 SGDLS, CDR2 YYNGEE. V was pared by 4 bases and J by 6 bases, with 10 bases between. CDR3 in DNA: TGTGCCAGCAGCTTAATAGCCGATGGCTACACCTTC. Encoded protein: CASSLIADGYTF.

This clonotype appeared a few times. The rearrangement uses TRBV7-9 and TRBJ2-6; D ambiguous. Germline V CDR1 and CDR2: SEHNR, FQNEAQ (reference sequence). The V end lost 5 bases, the J end lost 4 bases, and 3 bases lay between the germline ends. The CDR3 loop spans 12 amino acids. In DNA form, the CDR3 reads TGTGCCAGCAGCCAGGGGGCCAACGTCCTGACTTTC. This codes for CASSQGANVLTF.

This clonotype was seen once. V gene TRBV2 combines with J gene TRBJ1-1; D unclear. CDR3 length: 11 amino acids. V lost 2 bases and J lost 8, with 6 bases in between. Germline CDR1 SNHLY, CDR2 FYNNEI. In DNA form, the CDR3 reads TGTGCCAGCAGTGAATGGAGCGAAGCTTTCTTT. It yields the protein CASSEWSEAFF.

This clonotype showed up many times. This sequence joins TRBV7-2 and TRBJ2-5; the match to TRBD2 covers 9 bases. Trimming at V came to 1 base and at J to 5 bases, leaving 8 bases not matched to a gene. Germline CDR1 is SGHTA and CDR2 is FQGNSA. The CDR3 is 16 residues long. CDR3 in amino acids: CASSLGASGIRETQYF. CDR3 DNA: TGTGCCAGCAGCTTAGGGGCTAGCGGGATCCGTGAGACCCAGTACTTC.

This clonotype was detected only a few times. The chain carries TRBV25-1 and TRBJ1-4, with D possibly being TRBD1 (5 bases). CDR3 length equals 13 residues. Germline V lookup: CDR1 MGHDK, CDR2 SYGVNS. Trimming took off 10 bases at V and 3 bases at J, with 12 bases between the two ends. The CDR3 sequence: CATEGQANEKLFF. The CDR3 DNA reads as TGTGCCACCGAGGGGCAGGCTAATGAAAAACTGTTTTTT.

This clonotype was detected a few times. This rearrangement joins TRBV19 to TRBJ1-2; TRBD1 aligns across 11 bases. Germline trimming cut 5 bases from V and 14 bases from J; bases unmatched to any gene: 10. Germline V gene lookup returns CDR1 LNHDA and CDR2 SQIVND (reference sequence). CDR3 length: 13 amino acids. The CDR3 region has the DNA TGTGCCAGTAGTTCCGGGACAGGGGGACTTTTGACCTTC. This gives the protein CASSSGTGGLLTF.

With respect to this clonotype: Since a much larger clone is just one base distant, this may be a read error. The gene calls are TRBV2 and TRBJ1-2, with D possibly matching TRBD1 (5 bases). The CDR3 contains 14 residues. Germline V CDR1 and CDR2: SNHLY, FYNNEI. CDR3 nucleotide sequence: TGTGCCGGCAGTCAACAAACAGGATTGTTTGGCTACACCTTC. Its translation: CAGSQQTGLFGYTF.

The chain has TRBV12-3 or TRBV12-4 and TRBJ2-7; no clear D gene. Trimming left V 11 bases short and J 6 bases short, with 20 bases between. The CDR3 totals 13 residues. The CDR3 reads CAASVYFAGEQYF. The CDR3 coding sequence is TGTGCCGCCTCAGTGTATTTCGCTGGCGAGCAGTACTTC.

Remarks on this clonotype: The junction departs from the called germline gene at one end, perhaps through a read error. This chain links TRBV10-3 with TRBJ2-7; a possible D gene is TRBD1 (5 bases). CDR3 length: 14 amino acids. The germline V gene encodes CDR1 ENHRY and CDR2 SYGVKD. The CDR3, as DNA: TGTGCCAGCAGTTTCACCCAGGGATACTACGAGCAGTACTTC. It codes for CASSFTQGYYEQYF.

The sample holds a few counts of this clonotype. The rearrangement uses TRBV20-1 and TRBJ2-7; 7 bases map to TRBD2. Germline CDR1 and CDR2: DFQATT and SNEGSKA (reference sequence). CDR3 length equals 15 residues. Losses at the gene ends were 1 base for V and 6 bases for J; bases not matched to a gene: 12. CDR3 sequence (DNA): TGCAGTGCTAGAGGCGTTGCGGGAGCTCAGTTCGAGCAGTACTTC. This sequence encodes CSARGVAGAQFEQYF.

V gene TRBV2 combines with J gene TRBJ1-6, with 7 bases lining up with TRBD1. Germline V CDR1 and CDR2: SNHLY, FYNNEI. The V and J ends lost 7 bases and 7 bases, in that order; junction bases with no gene match: 10. The CDR3 has 15 amino acids. CDR3: CASTSSGTANSPLHF. The DNA of the CDR3 is TGTGCCAGCACCAGCTCCGGGACAGCCAATTCACCCCTCCACTTT.

This clonotype was seen more than once but under ten times. The chain recombines TRBV19 with TRBJ1-1; no clear D gene. The V end lost 6 bases, the J end lost 3 bases, and 8 bases lay between the germline ends. Germline loops: CDR1 LNHDA, CDR2 SQIVND (reference sequence). This CDR3 region has 12 residues. DNA of the CDR3: TGTGCCAGTAGGGATGTGGACACTGAAGCTTTCTTT. Its translation is CASRDVDTEAFF. Complete variable domain (other parts from reference TRBV19 and TRBJ1-1): DGGITQSPKYLFRKEGQNVTLSCEQNLNHDAMYWYRQDPGQGLRLIYYSQIVNDFQKGDIAEGYSVSREKKESFPLTVTSAQKNPTAFYLCASRDVDTEAFFGQGTRLTVV.

This clonotype appeared many times. The V call is TRBV13, the J call TRBJ2-7; D is perhaps TRBD1 or TRBD2 (5 bases each). The CDR3 covers 13 residues. CDR1 is PRHDT, CDR2 FYEKMQ, per germline (reference sequence). V was clipped by 7 bases and J by 6 bases, with 16 bases between them. CDR3 residues: CASTGPRTSEQYF. The CDR3 region has the DNA TGTGCCAGCACGGGGCCGAGAACCTCCGAGCAGTACTTC.